This entry features one T cell receptor (beta chain) sequence. Its specificity is not known. This record belongs to a study of T cell responses to AZD1222 COVID-19 vaccine. Broader study findings: Across spike, vaccine-associated CD4 TCRs were found, dominant at 160-218 and 743-854. Repertoires were obtained solely post-peak T cell response. Close to half of all spike-specific TCRs reportedly target regions of the variants that are unmutated. Clonal diversity may have been underestimated in mostly white British donors.

Data came from immunoSEQ multiplex PCR; TCRdb stores just in-frame clones and leaves some out. The sample data list over 120,000 clones. In germline, CDR1 is LNHDA, CDR2 SQIVND (reference sequence). Trimming shortened V by 8 bases and J by 9 bases, and 17 bases separated the two germline ends. The CDR3 spans 13 residues. The gene calls are TRBV19 and TRBJ2-1, with D perhaps matching TRBD1 (7 bases). Input material: peripheral blood. This receptor was identified in an adult in good health. This CDR3 is CASATQGGIEQFF. The CDR3 coding sequence is TGTGCCAGTGCCACCCAGGGGGGCATTGAGCAGTTCTTC.